The clone carrying this T cell receptor (beta chain) was observed many times. Its specificity is not known. This specimen comes from a study of T cells in Graves' hyperthyroidism and ophthalmopathy. Study-level results: Stable hyperthyroidism was separated from ophthalmopathy by a model based on 13 V-J features. Most clonotypes expanded in the thyroid (above 0.001) were also present in blood.

With V trimmed by 6 bases and J by 8 bases, 14 bases remained unmatched. CDR3 size: 15 residues. Germline V gives CDR1 MDHEN, CDR2 SYDVKM. TCR beta CDR3 regions were amplified from RNA transcripts. The HTBI primer set served for first-round RT-PCR of the TCR CDR3. TCRdb itself ran the multiplex PCR reads through MiXCR, one entry per CDR3 protein. Of 45,000 to 55,000 distinct CDR3 sequences listed, 54% are singletons. The definition of stable Graves' hyperthyroidism was no ophthalmopathy progression within 18 months. The TCR originated in a man between 18 and 35 years old with Graves' hyperthyroidism. J is TRBJ1-2 and V is TRBV28; 8 bases match TRBD1. The specimen was peripheral blood or thyroid tissue (not recorded which). CDR3 protein: CASSNDRGWVGGYTF. The CDR3 nucleotides are TGTGCCAGCAGCAACGACAGGGGTTGGGTCGGAGGCTACACCTTC.